The 27 T cell receptor beta chains in this list originate from one sample, sequenced in a study of CD8 T cells in ankylosing spondylitis. One entry per CDR3 protein results from TCRdb running MiXCR on the 5' RACE reads. The sample records about 220,000 distinct CDR3 sequences, roughly 10% being singletons. The sequenced sample was blood, either unsorted or a sorted T cell fraction (not recorded which). Receptors originate from a male donor with ankylosing spondylitis or in good health (not recorded which).

The rearrangement links TRBV5-6 to TRBJ1-1; D not certain. Germline V lookup: CDR1 SGHDT, CDR2 YYEEEE. V lost 5 bases and J 1 base, leaving 15 bases between the germline ends. This CDR3 comprises 15 residues. The CDR3 coding sequence is TGTGCCAGCAGTTTGCGGGCCTACCAGAACACTGAAGCTTTCTTT. Its protein product is CASSLRAYQNTEAFF.

This clonotype was seen many times. The rearrangement uses TRBV3-1 and TRBJ1-2; D remains unclear. V was cut by 4 bases and J by 4 bases, with 16 bases left in between. The CDR3 is 15 residues long. Germline V lookup: CDR1 LGHDT, CDR2 YNNKEL (reference sequence). In nucleotides, the CDR3 is TGTGCCAGCAGCCCCGGAGGCGCACACAGCTATGGCTACACCTTC. It specifies CASSPGGAHSYGYTF.

This clonotype has at least ten counts. For the CDR3, the DNA is TGTGCCAGCAGCTTTGGCGGGGGGGGAGAGACCCAGTACTTC. As protein: CASSFGGGGETQYF. The rearrangement joins TRBV7-9 to TRBJ2-5, with TRBD2 matching over 9 bases. The CDR3 is made up of 14 amino acids. Germline CDR1 reads SEHNR; CDR2 reads FQNEAQ (reference sequence). Trimming took 3 bases from V and 4 from J; bases not matched to a gene: 3.

As for this clonotype: A much larger clonotype is one base distant, so this may be a read error. The chain employs TRBV7-2 and TRBJ1-5; maybe TRBD1 (5 bases). The CDR3 totals 16 residues. Germline CDR1 is SGHTA and CDR2 is FQGNSA. The DNA for the CDR3 is TGTGCCAGCACCTTACATCCCAGGGATAGCAATCAGCCCCAGCATTTT. It codes for CASTLHPRDSNQPQHF.

This clonotype came up many times. The rearrangement joins TRBV5-5 to TRBJ2-7; TRBD1 might be the D (6 bases). CDR3 length equals 15 residues. V was pared by 4 bases and J by 0 bases, with 14 bases between. Germline-derived CDR1 and CDR2 are SGHKS and YYEKEE (reference sequence). CDR3: CASSVSGTNSYEQYF. The CDR3, as DNA: TGTGCCAGCAGCGTCTCCGGGACAAACTCCTACGAGCAGTACTTC.

This clonotype was observed a few times. This chain links TRBV14 with TRBJ2-2; no firm D call. This CDR3 contains 14 residues. Trimming cost V 3 bases and J 6 bases, with 11 bases left between them. Looked up from germline, CDR1 is SGHDN and CDR2 is FVKESK. This chain's CDR3 is CASSHQAGAGELFF. The CDR3 coding sequence is TGTGCCAGCAGCCACCAGGCCGGCGCCGGGGAGCTGTTTTTT.

There are many counts of this clonotype. This rearrangement joins TRBV20-1 to TRBJ1-6; D unresolved. The germline V and J ends were trimmed by 2 bases and 6 bases, with 17 bases remaining between them. The CDR3 has 16 residues. Germline lookup yields CDR1 DFQATT and CDR2 SNEGSKA (reference sequence). The CDR3: CSARKLETTINSPLHF. CDR3 in DNA: TGCAGTGCTAGAAAATTGGAAACTACTATTAATTCACCCCTCCACTTT.

This clonotype has a handful of counts. The CDR3 spells CASSVGGGTYYEQYF. The CDR3 DNA sequence: TGTGCCAGCAGCGTAGGAGGGGGGACATACTACGAGCAGTACTTC. The chain employs TRBV9 and TRBJ2-7; either TRBD1 or TRBD2 may fit D (6 bases each). Germline V gene data show CDR1 as SGDLS and CDR2 as YYNGEE. The CDR3 is 15 amino acids. Between the trimmed V and J ends, which lost 0 bases and 3 bases, there was a span of 13 bases.

This clonotype was picked up many times. The chain combines TRBV7-2 with TRBJ1-6, with D unclear. V lost 6 bases and J 7 bases, leaving 7 bases between the germline ends. Germline loops: CDR1 SGHTA, CDR2 FQGNSA. This CDR3 has 12 amino acids. CDR3 sequence reads: CASSPENSPLHF. CDR3 bases: TGTGCCAGCAGTCCAGAGAATTCACCCCTCCACTTT.

The CDR3 DNA is TGTGCCAGCAGCTTTACACCCGGCGGGGAGACCCAGTACTTC. Translated: CASSFTPGGETQYF. The chain couples TRBV7-2 to TRBJ2-5, with D perhaps matching TRBD2 (5 bases). Germline lookup yields CDR1 SGHTA and CDR2 FQGNSA. Trimming took 3 bases from V and 5 from J, leaving 13 bases between them. This CDR3 is 14 amino acids long. Based on the CDR3 plus reference TRBV7-2 and TRBJ2-5, the full variable domain is GAGVSQSPSNKVTEKGKDVELRCDPISGHTALYWYRQSLGQGLEFLIYFQGNSAPDKSGLPSDRFSAERTGGSVSTLTIQRTQQEDSAVYLCASSFTPGGETQYFGPGTRLLVL.

This clonotype was observed many times. The gene calls are TRBV7-9 and TRBJ1-6; maybe TRBD1 (6 bases). This CDR3 is built from 15 residues. The germline V gene has CDR1 SEHNR and CDR2 FQNEAQ (reference sequence). V was pared by 5 bases and J by 10 bases, with 18 bases between. CDR3 DNA: TGTGCCAGCAGCCCGCAGGGGTCTTATGGATCACCCCTCCACTTT. This translates into CASSPQGSYGSPLHF.

The chain employs TRBV29-1 and TRBJ2-3; 13 bases map to TRBD2. Germline CDR1 and CDR2: SQVTM and ANQGSEA. CDR3 length: 18 amino acids. Trimming removed 1 base from V and 4 bases from J; junction bases left unmatched: 11. The CDR3 nucleotides are TGCAGCGTTGAAGGGGCGACTAGCGGGGGGACCAGGCCAGATACGCAGTATTTT. Protein sequence: CSVEGATSGGTRPDTQYF.

In its sample, this clonotype was seen many times. The chain links TRBV5-5 to TRBJ1-5; 7 nucleotides match TRBD1. Germline V lookup: CDR1 SGHKS, CDR2 YYEKEE (reference sequence). The CDR3 consists of 16 residues. J was trimmed by 3 bases and V by 3 bases; bases with no gene match: 9. CDR3 sequence reads: CASSWTGDRDNQPQHF. CDR3 nucleotide sequence: TGTGCCAGCAGCTGGACCGGAGACAGGGACAATCAGCCCCAGCATTTT. The entire variable domain, with the rest obtained from reference TRBV5-5 and TRBJ1-5, is as follows: DAGVTQSPTHLIKTRGQQVTLRCSPISGHKSVSWYQQVLGQGPQFIFQYYEKEERGRGNFPDRFSARQFPNYSSELNVNALLLGDSALYLCASSWTGDRDNQPQHFGDGTRLSIL.

This clonotype was found many times. This chain connects TRBV12-3 or TRBV12-4 to TRBJ2-7; D perhaps matches TRBD1 (6 bases). This CDR3 has 14 residues. V shed 8 bases and J shed 2 bases, with 16 bases lying between them. The chain's CDR3 is CASRQAGSTYEQYF. As DNA, the CDR3 is TGTGCCAGCCGACAGGCAGGCTCTACCTACGAGCAGTACTTC.

V is TRBV5-4 and J is TRBJ1-1; 8 bases map to TRBD1. V lost 4 bases and J lost 4; bases outside the gene matches: 9. The CDR3 runs 15 residues. CDR1 is SGHNT and CDR2 is YYREEE in the germline V gene (reference sequence). This CDR3 is CASSRGQVGGTEAFF. DNA for the CDR3: TGTGCCAGCAGCCGGGGACAGGTCGGGGGCACTGAAGCTTTCTTT.

This clonotype was observed a handful of times. The chain employs TRBV10-3 and TRBJ2-1, with TRBD1 matching over 7 bases. Germline assignment: CDR1 ENHRY and CDR2 SYGVKD. The CDR3 length is 16 residues. Germline trimming cut 2 bases from V and 2 bases from J; bases unmatched to any gene: 6. DNA for the CDR3: TGTGCCATCAGTGAGGCGGACAGGACAGCCTACAATGAGCAGTTCTTC. This sequence encodes CAISEADRTAYNEQFF.

This clonotype was picked up many times. The chain employs TRBV20-1 and TRBJ1-4, with 11 nucleotides matching TRBD1. This CDR3 is built from 15 residues. Trimming removed 4 bases from V and 4 bases from J; junction bases left unmatched: 5. Germline assignment: CDR1 DFQATT and CDR2 SNEGSKA (reference sequence). CDR3 DNA sequence: TGCAGTGCTACGGGGACAGGGGGTTTTAATGAAAAACTGTTTTTT. It codes for CSATGTGGFNEKLFF.

This chain links TRBV28 with TRBJ2-5; 7 nucleotides line up with TRBD1. This CDR3 region has 14 residues. The J segment lost 3 bases and the V segment lost 7 bases, leaving 8 bases of the junction unmatched. Germline CDR1 MDHEN, CDR2 SYDVKM. CDR3 sequence reads: CASNWDSSKETQYF. DNA for the CDR3: TGTGCCAGCAATTGGGACAGTTCCAAAGAGACCCAGTACTTC.

This clonotype has ten or more counts. The chain is built from TRBV20-1 and TRBJ2-7; D is unclear. V dropped 7 bases and J dropped 2 bases, with 3 bases sitting between them. The CDR3 loop spans 9 amino acids. The germline V gene encodes CDR1 DFQATT and CDR2 SNEGSKA (reference sequence). DNA for the CDR3: TGCAGTGTTACCTACGAGCAGTACTTC. Translating it yields CSVTYEQYF.

This clonotype was recorded at least ten times. The rearrangement joins TRBV20-1 to TRBJ2-3, with 9 bases aligning to TRBD2. The V gene's germline CDR1 is DFQATT and CDR2 SNEGSKA (reference sequence). The CDR3 has 14 residues. Unmatched junction bases numbered 6, after V lost 5 bases and J lost 3 bases. DNA for the CDR3: TGCAGTGCTCGTAGCGGGGGAGGAACAGATACGCAGTATTTT. Amino acids: CSARSGGGTDTQYF.

This clonotype was detected ten times or more. The chain has TRBV12-3 or TRBV12-4 and TRBJ2-7, with TRBD1 matching 12 bases. This CDR3 comprises 17 residues. Losses at the gene ends were 2 bases for V and 3 bases for J; bases not matched to a gene: 8. The CDR3 DNA is TGTGCCAGCAGTTTACGGGACAGGGGGCGCAACCACTACGAGCAGTACTTC. Translating gives CASSLRDRGRNHYEQYF.

V gene TRBV20-1 combines with J gene TRBJ1-5; no firm D call. Germline V gene lookup returns CDR1 DFQATT and CDR2 SNEGSKA (reference sequence). The CDR3 is 15 residues long. Trimming removed 4 bases from V and 2 bases from J, with 15 bases in between. CDR3 nucleotide sequence: TGCAGTGCTACCCGGGCCCTAGACGGCAATCAGCCCCAGCATTTT. Translating it yields CSATRALDGNQPQHF.

This clonotype was recorded at least ten times. The V and J genes are TRBV7-3 and TRBJ2-3; the D call may be TRBD1 or TRBD2 (6 bases each). V was pared by 5 bases and J by 3 bases, with 12 bases between. The CDR3 sequence is 14 residues long. Germline values: CDR1 SGHTA, CDR2 FQGTGA. The CDR3 loop reads CASSTGAQTDTQYF. CDR3 coding DNA: TGTGCCAGCAGCACGGGGGCGCAGACAGATACGCAGTATTTT.

The table lists this clonotype with a few counts. The chain has TRBV7-2 and TRBJ2-1, with 12 bases identical to TRBD2. The CDR3 length is 15 residues. Germline trimming cut 5 bases from V and 7 bases from J; bases unmatched to any gene: 6. Germline V lookup: CDR1 SGHTA, CDR2 FQGNSA. The CDR3 reads CASSLSSGGANEQFF. The CDR3 DNA reads TGTGCCAGCAGCCTGTCTAGCGGGGGGGCGAATGAGCAGTTCTTC.

This clonotype was detected many times. This rearrangement joins TRBV2 to TRBJ1-2; D remains ambiguous. V lost 2 bases and J 7 bases, leaving 5 bases between the germline ends. Germline CDR1 reads SNHLY; CDR2 reads FYNNEI. This CDR3 spans 11 amino acids. The CDR3 spells CASSETVGYTF. The CDR3 DNA reads as TGTGCCAGCAGTGAAACAGTTGGCTACACCTTC.

This clonotype came up many times. The chain joins TRBV20-1 to TRBJ2-3, with 7 bases that match TRBD1. The length of the CDR3 is 14 residues. Trimming removed 6 bases from V and 6 bases from J; junction bases left unmatched: 12. The germline CDR1 and CDR2 sequences are DFQATT and SNEGSKA (reference sequence). In nucleotides, the CDR3 is TGCAGTGCCCCTCCAGGGGGTGGTTCGGATACGCAGTATTTT. Protein product: CSAPPGGGSDTQYF.

This clonotype was seen ten or more times. The rearrangement uses TRBV20-1 and TRBJ1-6; D gene uncertain. The length of the CDR3 is 15 residues. V lost 5 bases and J 10 bases, leaving 21 bases between the germline ends. Germline CDR1 DFQATT, CDR2 SNEGSKA (reference sequence). CDR3 bases: TGCAGTGCTTTACCCTCGGCCTCAGGCGCGTCACCCCTCCACTTT. This encodes CSALPSASGASPLHF.